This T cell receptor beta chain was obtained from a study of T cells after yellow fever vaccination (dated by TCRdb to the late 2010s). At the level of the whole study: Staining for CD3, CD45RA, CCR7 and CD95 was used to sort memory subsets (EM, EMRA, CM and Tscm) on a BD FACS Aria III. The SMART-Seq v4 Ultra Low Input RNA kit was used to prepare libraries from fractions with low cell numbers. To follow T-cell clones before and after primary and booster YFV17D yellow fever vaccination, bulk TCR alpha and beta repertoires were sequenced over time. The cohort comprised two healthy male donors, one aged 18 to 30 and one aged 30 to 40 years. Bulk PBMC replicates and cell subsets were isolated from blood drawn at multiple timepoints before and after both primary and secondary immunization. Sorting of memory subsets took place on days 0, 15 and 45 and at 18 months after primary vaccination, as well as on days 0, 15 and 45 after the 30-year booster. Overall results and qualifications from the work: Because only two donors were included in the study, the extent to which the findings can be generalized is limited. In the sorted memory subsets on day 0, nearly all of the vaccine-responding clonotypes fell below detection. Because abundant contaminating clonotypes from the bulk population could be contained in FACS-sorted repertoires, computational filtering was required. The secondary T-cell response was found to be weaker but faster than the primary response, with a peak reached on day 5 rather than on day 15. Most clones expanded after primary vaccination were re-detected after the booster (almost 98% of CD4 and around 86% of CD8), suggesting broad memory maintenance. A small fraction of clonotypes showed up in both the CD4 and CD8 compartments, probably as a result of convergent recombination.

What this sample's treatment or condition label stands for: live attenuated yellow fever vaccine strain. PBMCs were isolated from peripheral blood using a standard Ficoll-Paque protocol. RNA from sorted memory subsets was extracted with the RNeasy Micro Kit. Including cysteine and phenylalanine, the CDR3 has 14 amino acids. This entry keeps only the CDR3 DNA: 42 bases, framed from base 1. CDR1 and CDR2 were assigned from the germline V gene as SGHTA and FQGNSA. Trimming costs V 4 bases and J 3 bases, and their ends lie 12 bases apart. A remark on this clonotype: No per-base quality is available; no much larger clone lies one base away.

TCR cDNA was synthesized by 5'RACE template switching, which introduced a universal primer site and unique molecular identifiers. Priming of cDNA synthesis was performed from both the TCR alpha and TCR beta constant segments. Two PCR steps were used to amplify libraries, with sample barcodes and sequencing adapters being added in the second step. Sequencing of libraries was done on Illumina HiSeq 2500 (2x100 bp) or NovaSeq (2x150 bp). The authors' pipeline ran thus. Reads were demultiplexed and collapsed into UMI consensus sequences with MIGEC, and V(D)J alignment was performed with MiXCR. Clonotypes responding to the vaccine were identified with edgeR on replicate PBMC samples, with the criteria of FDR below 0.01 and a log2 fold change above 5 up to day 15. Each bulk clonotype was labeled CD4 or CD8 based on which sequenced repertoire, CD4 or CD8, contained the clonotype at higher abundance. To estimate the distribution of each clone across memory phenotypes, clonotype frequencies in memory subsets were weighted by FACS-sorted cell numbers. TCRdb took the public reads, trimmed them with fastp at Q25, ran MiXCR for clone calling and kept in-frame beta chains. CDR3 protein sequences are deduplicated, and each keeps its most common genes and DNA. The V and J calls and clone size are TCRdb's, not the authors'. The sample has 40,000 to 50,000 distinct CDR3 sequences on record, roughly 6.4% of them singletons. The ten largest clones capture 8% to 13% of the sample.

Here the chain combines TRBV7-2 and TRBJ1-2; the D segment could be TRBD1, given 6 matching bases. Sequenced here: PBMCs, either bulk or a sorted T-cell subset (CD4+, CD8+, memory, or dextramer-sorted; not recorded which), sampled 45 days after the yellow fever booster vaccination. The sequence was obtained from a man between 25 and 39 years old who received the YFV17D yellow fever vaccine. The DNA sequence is TGTGCCAGCAGCTCCATACAGGGCGACTATGGCTACACCTTC. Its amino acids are CASSSIQGDYGYTF.